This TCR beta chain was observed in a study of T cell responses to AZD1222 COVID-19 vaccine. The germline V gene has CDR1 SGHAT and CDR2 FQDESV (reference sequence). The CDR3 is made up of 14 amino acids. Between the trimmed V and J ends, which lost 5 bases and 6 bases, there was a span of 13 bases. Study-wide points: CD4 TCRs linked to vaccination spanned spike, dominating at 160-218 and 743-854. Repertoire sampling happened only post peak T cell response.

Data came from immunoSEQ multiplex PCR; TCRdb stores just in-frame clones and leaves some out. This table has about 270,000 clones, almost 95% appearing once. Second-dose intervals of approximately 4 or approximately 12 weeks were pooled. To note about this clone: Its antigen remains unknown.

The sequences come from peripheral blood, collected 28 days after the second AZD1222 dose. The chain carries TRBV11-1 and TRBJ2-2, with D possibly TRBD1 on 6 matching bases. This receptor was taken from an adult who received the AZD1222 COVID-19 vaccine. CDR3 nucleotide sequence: TGTGCCAGCAGCCATCAGGGGATTGCCGGGGAGCTGTTTTTT. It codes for CASSHQGIAGELFF.